Listed below are T cell receptor beta chains from one sample, sequenced in a study of blood T cell repertoires in COVID-19. The data were produced by immunoSEQ multiplex PCR, yet TCRdb's version contains in-frame clones alone and is incomplete. The sample shows 450,000 or so clones, approximately 90% of them seen only once. Sequencing used peripheral blood. These receptors were obtained from a man between 18 and 35 years old with COVID-19, enrolled during active disease. Both conserved end residues are part of each CDR3. A D gene is named only where the DNA matches it firmly. A row's size may be missing; if present it is once, few, many or a size class.

J	D	size	length	V	CDR3	DNA
TRBJ2-5	TRBD1	NA	16	TRBV6-6	CASRTTRTGGQETQYF	TGTGCCAGCAGGACGACTAGGACAGGGGGACAAGAGACCCAGTACTTC
TRBJ2-1	TRBD2	NA	17	TRBV13	CASSSTSGSQPYNEQFF	TGTGCCAGCTCTTCGACTAGCGGGAGTCAGCCCTACAATGAGCAGTTCTTC
TRBJ2-1	TRBD2	NA	14	TRBV10-2	CASSLAGGRYEQFF	TGCGCCAGCAGCCTGGCGGGGGGGCGTTATGAGCAGTTCTTC
TRBJ1-4	NA	NA	11	TRBV29-1	CSAVRGSKLFF	TGCAGCGCTGTACGCGGTTCGAAACTGTTTTTT
TRBJ2-2	NA	once	15	TRBV4-1	CASSQDAANTGELFF	TGCGCCAGCAGCCAAGACGCGGCGAACACCGGGGAGCTGTTTTTT
TRBJ2-2	TRBD2	NA	15	TRBV6-5	CATNLAGASTGELFF	TGTGCCACCAACTTAGCGGGAGCTTCCACCGGGGAGCTGTTTTTT
TRBJ2-7	NA	NA	15	TRBV11-3	CASSPTVGGSYEQYF	TGTGCCAGCAGCCCCACGGTCGGCGGATCCTACGAGCAGTACTTC
TRBJ2-5	NA	NA	14	TRBV5-6	CASSFGQGQETQYF	TGTGCCAGCAGCTTTGGCCAGGGACAAGAGACCCAGTACTTC
TRBJ1-1	NA	few	14	TRBV28	CASSLGSRNTEAFF	TGTGCCAGCAGTTTAGGGAGTCGGAACACTGAAGCTTTCTTT
TRBJ2-7	NA	NA	15	TRBV27	CASIPQVGNPYEQYF	TGTGCCAGCATCCCTCAGGTTGGAAACCCCTACGAGCAGTACTTC
TRBJ1-1	NA	NA	11	TRBV6-5	CATHSNTEAFF	TGTGCCACCCATTCGAACACTGAAGCTTTCTTT
TRBJ2-5	TRBD2	NA	15	TRBV6-5	CASRPGLPKTRTQYF	TGTGCCAGCAGACCGGGACTACCAAAAACGCGGACCCAGTACTTC
TRBJ1-3	NA	NA	13	TRBV6-5	CASSSGTGNTIYF	TGTGCCAGCAGTTCCGGGACAGGAAACACCATATATTTT
TRBJ2-7	TRBD2	NA	17	TRBV18	CASSPPLAGGPSYEQYF	TGTGCCAGCTCACCACCGCTTGCGGGAGGGCCTTCCTACGAGCAGTACTTC
TRBJ2-1	TRBD2	NA	16	TRBV7-6	CASSSGRTSSYNEQFF	TGTGCCTCCTCTAGCGGGAGGACCAGCTCCTACAATGAGCAGTTCTTC
TRBJ2-5	NA	NA	13	TRBV19	CASSNLHGETQYF	TGTGCCAGTAGCAATCTCCACGGGGAGACCCAGTACTTC
TRBJ2-1	NA	NA	15	TRBV2	CASSALGGARSEQFF	TGTGCCAGCAGCGCCCTTGGGGGGGCGAGGTCTGAGCAGTTCTTC
TRBJ2-3	NA	NA	15	TRBV7-6	CASSQGTDNTDTQYF	TGTGCCAGCAGCCAGGGTACGGACAACACAGATACGCAGTATTTT
TRBJ2-5	NA	NA	11	TRBV20-1	CSARSEETQYF	TGCAGTGCTAGATCAGAAGAGACCCAGTACTTC
TRBJ1-2	NA	NA	13	TRBV3-1/TRBV3-2	CASSQDPGFGYTF	TGTGCCAGCAGCCAAGATCCCGGGTTTGGCTACACCTTC
TRBJ2-1	TRBD1	NA	13	TRBV7-3	CASSLTGWNEQFF	TGTGCCAGCAGCTTGACAGGGTGGAATGAGCAGTTCTTC
TRBJ2-3	NA	NA	17	TRBV29-1	CSVEDPGGAGRGYTQYF	TGCAGCGTTGAAGACCCTGGGGGAGCGGGAAGGGGGTATACGCAGTATTTT
TRBJ1-5	TRBD1	once	15	TRBV19	CASNRGQVTNQPQHF	TGTGCCAGTAATAGAGGACAGGTGACGAATCAGCCCCAGCATTTT
TRBJ1-1	TRBD1	NA	16	TRBV7-9	CASSLRSGGADTEAFF	TGTGCCAGCAGCTTACGATCAGGGGGCGCTGACACTGAAGCTTTCTTT
TRBJ1-2	NA	NA	11	TRBV20-1	CSTRNNYGYTF	TGCAGTACCAGGAATAACTATGGCTACACCTTC
TRBJ1-1	NA	NA	16	TRBV5-1	CASRLQGNGMNTEAFF	TGCGCCAGCAGACTCCAGGGAAATGGAATGAACACTGAAGCTTTCTTT
TRBJ2-2	TRBD2	NA	14	TRBV7-6	CASRTGTTFGELFF	TGTGCCAGCAGAACCGGGACTACCTTCGGGGAGCTGTTTTTT
TRBJ1-5	NA	few	15	TRBV5-5	CASSLAAGHNQPQHF	TGTGCCAGCAGCTTGGCCGCGGGCCACAATCAGCCCCAGCATTTT
TRBJ2-5	TRBD1	NA	16	TRBV14	CASSRTGTGDWETQYF	TGTGCCAGCAGTCGTACTGGGACAGGGGATTGGGAGACCCAGTACTTC
TRBJ2-5	TRBD2	NA	15	TRBV3-1/TRBV3-2	CASSQTSGGGETQYF	TGTGCCAGCAGCCAAACTAGCGGAGGCGGGGAGACCCAGTACTTC
TRBJ2-7	NA	once	14	TRBV7-2	CASSLLGRTYEQYF	TGTGCCAGCAGCCTTCTCGGCAGGACCTACGAGCAGTACTTC
TRBJ2-7	NA	NA	12	TRBV6-2/TRBV6-3	CASSPQGTEQYF	TGTGCCAGCAGCCCTCAGGGTACCGAGCAGTACTTC
TRBJ1-4	TRBD1	NA	14	TRBV6-1	CASSERGTGGELFF	TGTGCCAGCAGTGAAAGGGGGACAGGTGGGGAACTGTTTTTT
TRBJ1-2	NA	NA	14	TRBV4-1	CASSQGSGLRGYTF	TGCGCCAGCAGCCAAGGGTCGGGGTTGAGAGGCTACACCTTC
TRBJ2-3	TRBD2	NA	16	TRBV18	CASSLRAGGRTDTQYF	TGTGCCAGCTCACTTCGAGCGGGGGGGCGCACAGATACGCAGTATTTT
TRBJ2-5	NA	NA	15	TRBV5-1	CASSIDGSAEETQYF	TGCGCCAGCAGCATCGACGGGAGCGCGGAGGAGACCCAGTACTTC
TRBJ1-5	NA	NA	12	TRBV7-2	CASSFVLQPQHF	TGTGCCAGCAGCTTTGTCCTCCAGCCCCAGCATTTT
TRBJ1-2	TRBD1	few	13	TRBV15	CATATGQGYGYTF	TGTGCCACCGCCACCGGACAGGGCTATGGCTACACCTTC
TRBJ2-7	NA	few	15	TRBV3-1/TRBV3-2	CASSPMLAGHYEQYF	TGTGCCAGCAGCCCTATGCTGGCGGGGCACTACGAGCAGTACTTC
TRBJ2-7	NA	NA	12	TRBV21-1	CASSNSGSEQYF	TGTGCCAGCAGCAACTCCGGGTCTGAGCAGTACTTC
TRBJ2-1	TRBD1	once	15	TRBV6-5	CASRLPGQNYNEQFF	TGTGCCAGCAGGTTACCGGGACAGAACTACAATGAGCAGTTCTTC
TRBJ1-2	NA	NA	17	TRBV7-9	CASSFWSNPGGGYGYTF	TGTGCCAGCAGCTTCTGGTCGAATCCGGGGGGAGGGTATGGCTACACCTTC
TRBJ2-3	TRBD2	NA	16	TRBV11-1	CASSSPSGRSTDTQYF	TGTGCCAGCAGCTCTCCTAGCGGGAGGAGCACAGATACGCAGTATTTT
TRBJ1-5	NA	NA	19	TRBV19	CASSPRSSRFGFLSQPQHF	TGTGCCAGTAGTCCTCGCTCCTCCCGGTTCGGGTTTCTTTCTCAGCCCCAGCATTTT
TRBJ2-7	NA	NA	14	TRBV28	CASSLGGYSYEQYF	TGTGCCAGCAGTTTAGGCGGATACTCCTACGAGCAGTACTTC
TRBJ1-4	TRBD1	NA	15	TRBV5-1	CASSSGTGLNEKLFF	TGCGCCAGCAGCTCAGGGACAGGGCTTAATGAAAAACTGTTTTTT
TRBJ1-2	NA	once	14	TRBV6-5	CASSYSQGGYGYTF	TGTGCCAGCAGTTACTCCCAGGGTGGGTACGGCTACACCTTC
TRBJ2-3	TRBD2	NA	15	TRBV10-2	CASSDPAGGTDTQYF	TGCGCCAGCAGTGACCCAGCGGGGGGAACAGATACGCAGTATTTT
TRBJ1-2	TRBD1	NA	14	TRBV24-1	CATSEGDRVYGYTF	TGTGCCACCAGTGAGGGAGACAGGGTGTATGGCTACACCTTC
TRBJ1-4	NA	NA	14	TRBV10-1	CASSEPVTNEKLFF	TGCGCCAGCAGTGAACCGGTAACTAATGAAAAACTGTTTTTT
TRBJ2-3	NA	NA	14	TRBV11-2	CASSLMRDTDTQYF	TGTGCCAGCAGCTTAATGAGGGACACAGATACGCAGTATTTT
TRBJ2-4	TRBD1	NA	14	TRBV19	CASSIWTGENIQYF	TGTGCCAGTAGTATCTGGACAGGGGAAAACATTCAGTACTTC
TRBJ2-1	NA	NA	12	TRBV5-1	CASSLVPHEQFF	TGCGCCAGCAGCTTGGTCCCTCATGAGCAGTTCTTC